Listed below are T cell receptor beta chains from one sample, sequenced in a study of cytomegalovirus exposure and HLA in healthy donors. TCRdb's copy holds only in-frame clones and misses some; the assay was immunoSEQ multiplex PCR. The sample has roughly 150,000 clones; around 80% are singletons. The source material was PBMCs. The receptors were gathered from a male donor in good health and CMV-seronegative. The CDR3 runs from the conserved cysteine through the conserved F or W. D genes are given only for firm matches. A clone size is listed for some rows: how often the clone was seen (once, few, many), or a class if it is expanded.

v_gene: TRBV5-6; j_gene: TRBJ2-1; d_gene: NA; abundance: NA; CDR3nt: TGTGCCAGCAGCTTGAGCACCGGCAATGAGCAGTTCTTC; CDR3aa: CASSLSTGNEQFF
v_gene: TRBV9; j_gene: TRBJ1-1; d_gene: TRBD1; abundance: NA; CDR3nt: TGTGCCAGCAGCGTAGGGGGACAGCGTAACACTGAAGCTTTCTTT; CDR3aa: CASSVGGQRNTEAFF
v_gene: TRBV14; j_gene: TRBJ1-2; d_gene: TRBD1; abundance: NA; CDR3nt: TGTGCCAGCAGCCCAACAGTTTCGGGACAGGGACGTGGCTACACCTTC; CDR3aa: CASSPTVSGQGRGYTF
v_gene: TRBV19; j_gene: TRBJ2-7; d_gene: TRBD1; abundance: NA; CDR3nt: TGTGCCAGTAGCGCGGTCGGGGACAGATATTACGAGCAGTACTTC; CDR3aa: CASSAVGDRYYEQYF
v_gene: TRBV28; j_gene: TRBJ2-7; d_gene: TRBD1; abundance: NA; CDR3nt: TGTGCCAGCAGTTTACCCGGGACAGGGTCCCACGAGCAGTACTTC; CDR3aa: CASSLPGTGSHEQYF
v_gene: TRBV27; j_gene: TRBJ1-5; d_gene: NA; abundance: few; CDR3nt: TGTGCCAGCAGTTTATCCGGCAGGAATCAGCCCCAGCATTTT; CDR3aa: CASSLSGRNQPQHF
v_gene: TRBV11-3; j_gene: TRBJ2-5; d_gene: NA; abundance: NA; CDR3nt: TGTGCCAGCAGCGGGAGTGGAGAGACCCAGTACTTC; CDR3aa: CASSGSGETQYF
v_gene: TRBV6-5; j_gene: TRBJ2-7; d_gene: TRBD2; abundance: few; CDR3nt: TGTGCCAGCAGTCCCGGGACTACCTACGAGCAGTACTTC; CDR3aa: CASSPGTTYEQYF
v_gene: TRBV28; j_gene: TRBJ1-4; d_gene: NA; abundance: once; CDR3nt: TGTGCCAGCAGTTTCGTGAGGCAGGGTGAAAAACTGTTTTTT; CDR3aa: CASSFVRQGEKLFF
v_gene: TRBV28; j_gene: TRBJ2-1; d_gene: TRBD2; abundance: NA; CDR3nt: TGTGCCAGCAGCCCCATCGCGGCGGGAGGGCCGGAGTCCTACAATGAGCAGTTCTTC; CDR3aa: CASSPIAAGGPESYNEQFF
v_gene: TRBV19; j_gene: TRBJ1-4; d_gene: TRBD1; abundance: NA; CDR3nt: TGTGCCAGTAGTACGAGAGGAGGGGGCCGGGATGAAAAACTGTTTTTT; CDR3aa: CASSTRGGGRDEKLFF
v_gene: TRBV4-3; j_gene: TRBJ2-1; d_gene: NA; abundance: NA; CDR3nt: TGCGCCAGCAGCCAAGAGGGGGCAGGGTTGGGTGAGCAGTTCTTC; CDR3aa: CASSQEGAGLGEQFF
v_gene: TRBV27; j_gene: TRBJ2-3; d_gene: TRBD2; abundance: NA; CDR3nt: TGTGCCAGCACCTGGACTAGCGGCGACACAGATACGCAGTATTTT; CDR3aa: CASTWTSGDTDTQYF
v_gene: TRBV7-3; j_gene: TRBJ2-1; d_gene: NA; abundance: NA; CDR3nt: TGTGCCAGCAGCTCCCTACGGAGCTCCTACAATGAGCAGTTCTTC; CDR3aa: CASSSLRSSYNEQFF
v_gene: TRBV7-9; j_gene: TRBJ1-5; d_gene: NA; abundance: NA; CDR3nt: TGTGCCAGCACCAGGGGCGGTAGCAATCAGCCCCAGCATTTT; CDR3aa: CASTRGGSNQPQHF
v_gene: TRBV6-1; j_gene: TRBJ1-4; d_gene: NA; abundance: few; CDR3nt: TGTGCCAGCAGTGAAATGGCAGCTAATGAAAAACTGTTTTTT; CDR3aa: CASSEMAANEKLFF
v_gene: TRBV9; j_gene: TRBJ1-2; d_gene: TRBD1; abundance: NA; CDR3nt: TGTGCCAGCAGCCCAGGACAGGGGGTCTATGGCTACACCTTC; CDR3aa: CASSPGQGVYGYTF
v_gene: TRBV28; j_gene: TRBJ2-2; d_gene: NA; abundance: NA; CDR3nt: TGTGCCAGCAGTTTAATGGGGGCCAACACCGGGGAGCTGTTTTTT; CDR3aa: CASSLMGANTGELFF
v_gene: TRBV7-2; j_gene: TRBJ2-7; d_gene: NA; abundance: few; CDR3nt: TGTGCCAGCAGCCCAGGACAGATAAGCTCCTACGAGCAGTACTTC; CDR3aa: CASSPGQISSYEQYF
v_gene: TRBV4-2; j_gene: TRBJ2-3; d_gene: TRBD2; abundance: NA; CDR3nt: TGTGCCAGCAGCCAAGACCGTAGCGGGGGCTTCCGAGGTAGCACAGATACGCAGTATTTT; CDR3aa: CASSQDRSGGFRGSTDTQYF
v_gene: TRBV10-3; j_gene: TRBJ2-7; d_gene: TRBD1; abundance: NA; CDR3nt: TGTGCCATCAATCAAGGACAGGGGGTCTACGAGCAGTACTTC; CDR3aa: CAINQGQGVYEQYF
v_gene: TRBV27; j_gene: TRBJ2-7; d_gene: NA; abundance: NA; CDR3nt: TGTGCCAGCAGTCCCCGGGGCAGGGGGGACGAGCAGTACTTC; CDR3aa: CASSPRGRGDEQYF
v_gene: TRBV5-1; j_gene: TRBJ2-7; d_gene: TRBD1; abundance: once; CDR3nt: TGCGCCAGCAGCTTGGGGACAGGGAACTACGAGCAGTACTTC; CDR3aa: CASSLGTGNYEQYF
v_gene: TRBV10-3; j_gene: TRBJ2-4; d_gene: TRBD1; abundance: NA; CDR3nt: TGTGCCATCAGTGACCCCGGACAGGAGTCTCTACTATCCAAAAACATTCAGTACTTC; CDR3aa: CAISDPGQESLLSKNIQYF